One T cell receptor (beta chain) is described in this entry. Its antigen is not known. The data belong to a study of T cells in localized non-small cell lung cancer. Study-level results: The appearance of a median approximately 60 of the top 100 tumor clones was seen in adjacent lung. Maximal T cell clonality occurred in uninvolved adjacent lung, with tumor ranking below it. Heterogeneity within the tumor remains possible, as just one region underwent sequencing.

Method: immunoSEQ multiplex PCR; TCRdb's copy keeps in-frame clones and lacks some. The sample consists of around 8,000 clones, about 94% of them appearing once. The CDR3 covers 14 residues. Germline V CDR1 and CDR2: SQVTM, ANQGSEA. V lost 6 bases to trimming and J lost 6 bases, with 20 bases between them. This receptor was identified in a woman between 35 and 70 years old with stage I lung adenocarcinoma. The sequencing used peripheral blood, collected before any cancer treatment. This chain links TRBV29-1 with TRBJ1-2; possibly TRBD1 for D (6 bases). The CDR3 coding sequence is TGCAGCGTCAACCCGCAGGACAGCTCCCATGGCTACACCTTC. Protein product: CSVNPQDSSHGYTF.